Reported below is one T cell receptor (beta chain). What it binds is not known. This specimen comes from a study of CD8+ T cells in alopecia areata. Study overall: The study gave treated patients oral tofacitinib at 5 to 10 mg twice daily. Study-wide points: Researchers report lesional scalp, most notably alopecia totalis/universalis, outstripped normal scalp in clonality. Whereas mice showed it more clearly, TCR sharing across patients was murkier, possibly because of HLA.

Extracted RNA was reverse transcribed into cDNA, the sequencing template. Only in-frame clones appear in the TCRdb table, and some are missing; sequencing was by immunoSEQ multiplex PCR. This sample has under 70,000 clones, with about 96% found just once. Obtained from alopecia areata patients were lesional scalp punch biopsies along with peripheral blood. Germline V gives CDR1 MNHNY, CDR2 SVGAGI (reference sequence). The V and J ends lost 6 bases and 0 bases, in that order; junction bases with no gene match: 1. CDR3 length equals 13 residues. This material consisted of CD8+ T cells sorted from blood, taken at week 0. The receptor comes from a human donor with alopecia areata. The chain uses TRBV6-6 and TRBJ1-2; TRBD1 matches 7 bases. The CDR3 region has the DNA TGTGCCAGCAGCACAGGGGCTAACTATGGCTACACCTTC. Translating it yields CASSTGANYGYTF.